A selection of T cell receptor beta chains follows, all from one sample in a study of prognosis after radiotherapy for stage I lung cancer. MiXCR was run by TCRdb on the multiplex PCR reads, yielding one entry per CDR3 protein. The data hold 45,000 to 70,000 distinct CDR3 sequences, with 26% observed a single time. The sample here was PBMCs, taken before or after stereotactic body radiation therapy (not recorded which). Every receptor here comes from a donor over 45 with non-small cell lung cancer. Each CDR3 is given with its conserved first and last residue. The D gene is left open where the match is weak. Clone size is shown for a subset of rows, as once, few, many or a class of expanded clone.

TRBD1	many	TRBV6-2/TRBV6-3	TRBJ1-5	TGTGCCAGCAGCCCTCTGGGACAGGGGTCGGGCAATCAGCCCCAGCATTTT	CASSPLGQGSGNQPQHF
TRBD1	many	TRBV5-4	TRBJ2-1	TGTGCCAGCAGCTTGGCACAGGGGTTAGAGCAGTTCTTC	CASSLAQGLEQFF
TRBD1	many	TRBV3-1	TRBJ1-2	TGTGCCAGCAGCCAAGCCAGGGGGAATGGCTACACCTTC	CASSQARGNGYTF
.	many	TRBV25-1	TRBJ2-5	TGTGCCAGCAGTCCGGGCGTGAACCAAGAGACCCAGTACTTC	CASSPGVNQETQYF
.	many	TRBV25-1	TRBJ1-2	TGTGCCAGCAGTGAATATGAGGGACATGGCTACACCTTC	CASSEYEGHGYTF
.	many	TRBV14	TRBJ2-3	TGTGCCAGCAGCCAAGTTTGGCCGGGACCCACAGATACGCAGTATTTT	CASSQVWPGPTDTQYF
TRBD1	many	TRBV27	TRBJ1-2	TGTGCCAGCAGCAACGGACAGGGACATGGCTACACCTTC	CASSNGQGHGYTF
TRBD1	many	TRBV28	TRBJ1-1	TGTGCCAGCAGTCTTCGGGGTACAGGGGGGACTGAAGCTTTCTTT	CASSLRGTGGTEAFF
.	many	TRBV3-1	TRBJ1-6	TGTGCCAGCAGCCAAGAGGGAAATCTGATCCACTTT	CASSQEGNLIHF
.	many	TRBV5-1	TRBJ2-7	TGCGCCAGCAGCTTGGACCTACTAGCTAACTCCTACGAGCAGTACTTC	CASSLDLLANSYEQYF
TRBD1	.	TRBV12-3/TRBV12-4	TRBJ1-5	TGTGCAACACAGGGGGATAGCAATCAGCCCCAGAATTTT	CATQGDSNQPQNF
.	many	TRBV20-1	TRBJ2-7	TGCAGTGCTAGAGTTGGCCCTGGGGGCTCCTACGAGCAGTACTTC	CSARVGPGGSYEQYF
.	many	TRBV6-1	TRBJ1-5	TGTGCCAGCAACCCGACAGGATCCAATCAGCCCCAGCATTTT	CASNPTGSNQPQHF
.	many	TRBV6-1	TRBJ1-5	TGTGCCGCAGGACAGCCCCAGCATTTT	CAAGQPQHF
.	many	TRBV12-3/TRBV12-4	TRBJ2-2	TGTGCCAGCAGTGAGTTCGGGGCCGGGGAGCTGTTTTTT	CASSEFGAGELFF
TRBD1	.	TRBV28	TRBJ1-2	TGTGCCAGCAGACGAGGACAGGGTTTAGGCGGCTACACCTTC	CASRRGQGLGGYTF
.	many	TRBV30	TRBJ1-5	TGTGCCTGGAGTGTGGGGGGGGGAGGAGGATATCAGCCCCAGCATTTT	CAWSVGGGGGYQPQHF
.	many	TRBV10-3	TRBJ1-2	TGTGCCATCAGTGAGTCGAAGGGACTGCCCCAGTCCAACTATGGCTACACCTTC	CAISESKGLPQSNYGYTF
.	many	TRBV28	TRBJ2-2	TGTGCCAGCAGTCCGCAGGGCACCGGGGAGCTGTTTTTT	CASSPQGTGELFF
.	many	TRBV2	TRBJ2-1	TGTGCCAGCAATTTGATGGCAGGGCGTGGGAATGAGCAGTTCTTC	CASNLMAGRGNEQFF
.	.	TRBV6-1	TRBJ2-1	TGTGCCAGCAGTGGGGGTACAGTGCTTAATGATCAGTTCTTC	CASSGGTVLNDQFF
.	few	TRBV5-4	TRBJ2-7	TGTGCCAGCAGCAAAGGGGGGGGGCGGCACGAGCAGTACTTC	CASSKGGGRHEQYF
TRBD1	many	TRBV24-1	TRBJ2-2	TGTGCCACCAGTGACTCGAGACAGGGCTACACCGGGGAGCTGTTTTTT	CATSDSRQGYTGELFF
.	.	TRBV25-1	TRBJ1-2	TGTGCCAGCAGTGAAGTGGCGGTCGGCCTAGCTAACTATGGCTACACCTTC	CASSEVAVGLANYGYTF
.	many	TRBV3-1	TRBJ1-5	TGTGCCAGCAGCCAATTCTCGGGCAATCAGCCCCAGCATTTT	CASSQFSGNQPQHF
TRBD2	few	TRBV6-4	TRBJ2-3	TGTGCCAGCCGTGAAGCGGTAGCGGGGGGGCGAAAGGATACGCAGTGTTTT	CASREAVAGGRKDTQCF
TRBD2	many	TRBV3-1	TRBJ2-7	TGTGCCAGCAGCCAAGTTGGACTAGCGGGCGTCCGGCAGTACTTC	CASSQVGLAGVRQYF
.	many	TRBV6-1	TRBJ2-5	TGTGCCAGCAGTGAAAGAAGTTGGGAGACCCAGTACTTC	CASSERSWETQYF
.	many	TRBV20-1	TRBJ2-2	TGCAGTGCTAGCGATCAGCGCGCGAACACCGGGGAGCTGTTTTTT	CSASDQRANTGELFF
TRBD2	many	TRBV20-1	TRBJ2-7	TGCAGTGCTAGAGGCCCTAGCGGGGCCTACGAGCAGTACTTC	CSARGPSGAYEQYF
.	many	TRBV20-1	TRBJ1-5	TGCAGTGCTAGACTGGCCCTCGAGGGGCCCCAGCATTTT	CSARLALEGPQHF
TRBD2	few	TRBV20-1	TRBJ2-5	TGCAGTGGACTAGCGGGGGGGCGAAGAGAGACCCAGTACTTC	CSGLAGGRRETQYF
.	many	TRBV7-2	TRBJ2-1	TGTGCCAGCAGCCCCCGAGGAGGGGGCGCCATCAATGAGCAGTTCTTC	CASSPRGGGAINEQFF
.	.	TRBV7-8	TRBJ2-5	TGTGCCAGCAGCTTAGCATGGACTGGGGAGACCCTGTACTTC	CASSLAWTGETLYF
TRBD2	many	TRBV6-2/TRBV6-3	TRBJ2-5	TGTGCCAGCAGTACCCACGGGAGGGATCGAGAGACCCAGTACTTC	CASSTHGRDRETQYF
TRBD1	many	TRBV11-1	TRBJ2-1	TGTGCCAGCCTTAAGGGGACAGGGGGGAGAGGGGATGAGCAGTTCTTC	CASLKGTGGRGDEQFF
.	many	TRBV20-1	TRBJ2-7	TGCAGTGCTAGAGCCGGGGGCTTCACCTACGAGCAGTACTTC	CSARAGGFTYEQYF
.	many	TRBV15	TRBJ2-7	TGTGCCACCAGCAGAGATCCGGACTCCTACGAGCAGTACTTC	CATSRDPDSYEQYF
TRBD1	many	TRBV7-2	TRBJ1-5	TGTGCCAGCAGCTTATACAGGGGCTTCAATCAGCCCCAGCATTTT	CASSLYRGFNQPQHF
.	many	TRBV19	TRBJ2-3	TGTGCCAGTACCCATCCTAAAGGTGCTACGCAGTATTTT	CASTHPKGATQYF
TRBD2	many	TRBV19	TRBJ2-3	TGTGCCAGTAGCCCCAGGTGGGGGGGTAGCACAGATACGCAGTATTTT	CASSPRWGGSTDTQYF
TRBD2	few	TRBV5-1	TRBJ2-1	TGCGCCAGCAGCGCGGGCTCAAGCGGGGGGGCCTGGGAGCAGTTCTTC	CASSAGSSGGAWEQFF
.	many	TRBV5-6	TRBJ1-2	TGTGCCAGCAGCTTGGACAGAAGTTATGGCTACACCTTC	CASSLDRSYGYTF
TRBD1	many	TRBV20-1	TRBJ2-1	TGCAGTGCTACGACTCCACAGGGGATCAATGAGCAGTTCTTC	CSATTPQGINEQFF
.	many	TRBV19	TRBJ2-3	TGTGCCAGTAGTATTCGGACTGCAGATACGCAGTATTTT	CASSIRTADTQYF
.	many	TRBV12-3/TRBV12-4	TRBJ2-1	TGTGCCAGCAGTTTAAGAACTAGAGGGCATGAGCAGTTCTTC	CASSLRTRGHEQFF